The 28 T cell receptor beta chains listed next were all sequenced from one sample in a study of blood T cell repertoires in COVID-19. The table came from immunoSEQ multiplex PCR; TCRdb's copy has only in-frame clones and leaves some out. Of a few hundred thousand clones listed, around 84% are singletons. Specimen: peripheral blood. All receptors derive from a human donor in a cohort sampled during active COVID-19.

This chain joins TRBV3-1 (or the pseudogene TRBV3-2) and TRBJ1-3, with a weak D call TRBD1 (5 bases). The CDR3 covers 14 residues. CDR1 LGHDT and CDR2 YNNKEL come from the germline V gene (reference sequence). The V end lost 4 bases, the J end lost 3 bases, and 10 bases lay between the germline ends. CDR3: CASSRRTLGNTIYF. In nucleotides, the CDR3 is TGTGCCAGCAGCCGCCGGACACTTGGAAACACCATATATTTT.

The V call is TRBV4-2, the J call TRBJ2-1, with TRBD1 matching 9 bases. V dropped 4 bases and J dropped 6; count of bases not matched to a gene: 10. The CDR3 has 16 amino acids. CDR1 is LGHNA, CDR2 YNFKEQ, per germline. CDR3 residues: CASSLPGDRASNEQFF. The CDR3 bases are TGTGCCAGCAGCCTGCCAGGGGACAGGGCGAGCAATGAGCAGTTCTTC.

The chain is built from TRBV9 and TRBJ2-5; 13 bases map to TRBD2. The CDR3 length is 16 residues. Unmatched junction bases numbered 6, after V lost 3 bases and J lost 4 bases. The germline CDR1 and CDR2 sequences are SGDLS and YYNGEE. CDR3 protein: CASSAETSGGSETQYF. As DNA, the CDR3 is TGTGCCAGCAGCGCAGAGACTAGCGGGGGGTCAGAGACCCAGTACTTC.

The chain couples TRBV19 to TRBJ2-7; 7 positions agree with TRBD1. The length of the CDR3 is 12 residues. Losses at the gene ends were 9 bases for V and 7 bases for J; bases not matched to a gene: 9. Germline V lookup: CDR1 LNHDA, CDR2 SQIVND (reference sequence). DNA of the CDR3: TGTGCCAGCCAAGGACAGGCCGAGGAGCAGTACTTC. It codes for CASQGQAEEQYF.

The rearrangement joins TRBV6-6 to TRBJ2-7; 16 nucleotides match TRBD2. The CDR3 spans 20 residues. CDR1 and CDR2 (germline): MNHNY, SVGAGI (reference sequence). The ends lost 7 bases at V and 11 bases at J; junction bases unmatched: 26. CDR3 protein: CASTRNEGVGTSGRAMVKYF. CDR3 nucleotide sequence: TGTGCCAGCACTCGAAACGAAGGAGTCGGGACTAGCGGGAGGGCCATGGTAAAGTACTTC.

This chain joins TRBV30 and TRBJ1-5, with D perhaps TRBD1 (6 bases). Trimming removed 2 bases at V and 8 bases at J, with 19 bases between. The CDR3 runs 15 residues. Germline lookup yields CDR1 GTSNPN and CDR2 SVGIG (reference sequence). The CDR3 region is CAWSIPATGQEPQHF. DNA of the CDR3: TGTGCCTGGAGTATACCAGCGACAGGTCAGGAGCCCCAGCATTTT.

The chain recombines TRBV14 with TRBJ1-1; 10 bases fit TRBD1. The CDR3 sequence is 13 residues long. Trimming took 4 bases from V and 7 from J; bases not matched to a gene: 3. Germline V CDR1 and CDR2: SGHDN, FVKESK. CDR3 protein: CASSLDRGGEAFF. CDR3 bases: TGTGCCAGCAGCCTGGACAGGGGGGGTGAAGCTTTCTTT. Full variable domain (outside the CDR3, taken from reference TRBV14 and TRBJ1-1): EAGVTQFPSHSVIEKGQTVTLRCDPISGHDNLYWYRRVMGKEIKFLLHFVKESKQDESGMPNNRFLAERTGGTYSTLKVQPAELEDSGVYFCASSLDRGGEAFFGQGTRLTVV.

V is TRBV5-1 and J is TRBJ2-1; 11 nucleotides line up with TRBD1. The CDR3 has 16 residues. Trimming took 4 bases from V and 3 from J; bases not matched to a gene: 6. From germline, CDR1 is SGHRS and CDR2 YFSETQ. DNA for the CDR3: TGCGCCAGCAGCCCGCCCGGGACAGGGGGCTACAATGAGCAGTTCTTC. Translated, it gives CASSPPGTGGYNEQFF.

CDR3 bases: TGCGCCAGCAGCCGACTAGCGGGAGCCAAAAACATTCAGTACTTC. Its translation: CASSRLAGAKNIQYF. The V call is TRBV4-1, the J call TRBJ2-4; 10 nucleotides line up with TRBD2. CDR3 length equals 15 residues. The V gene's germline CDR1 is MGHRA and CDR2 YSYEKL. V lost 4 bases to trimming and J lost 0 bases; unmatched junction nucleotides: 0.

As to this clone: At one of its ends the junction is not consistent with the germline gene, which may arise from a read error. The V call is TRBV30, the J call TRBJ2-7; tentative D call: TRBD1 (7 bases). Germline CDR1 GTSNPN, CDR2 SVGIG (reference sequence). The CDR3 runs 11 residues. The CDR3 here is CAWSGGGPPFF. In DNA form, the CDR3 reads TGTGCCTGGAGCGGAGGGGGCCCACCATTCTTC.

This rearrangement joins TRBV30 to TRBJ2-1; 9 nucleotides line up with TRBD2. This CDR3 region has 18 residues. Trimming at V came to 3 bases and at J to 8 bases, leaving 20 bases not matched to a gene. Per germline, CDR1 GTSNPN and CDR2 SVGIG (reference sequence). CDR3 DNA sequence: TGTGCCTGGAGCCGACTGAGGACTAGCGAGACGCATGTCTATGAGCAGTTCTTC. Its translation is CAWSRLRTSETHVYEQFF.

V usage is TRBV9 and J usage is TRBJ1-2; possible D gene TRBD1, 6 bases. The CDR3 contains 16 residues. Germline-derived CDR1 and CDR2 are SGDLS and YYNGEE. V was trimmed by 4 bases and J by 2 bases, leaving 18 bases between them. The CDR3 sequence: CASSPNQDSINYGYTF. In DNA, the CDR3 is TGTGCCAGCAGCCCTAACCAGGACAGCATAAACTATGGCTACACCTTC. Complete variable domain (other parts from reference TRBV9 and TRBJ1-2): DSGVTQTPKHLITATGQRVTLRCSPRSGDLSVYWYQQSLDQGLQFLIQYYNGEERAKGNILERFSAQQFPDLHSELNLSSLELGDSALYFCASSPNQDSINYGYTFGSGTRLTVV.

This rearrangement joins TRBV2 to TRBJ1-5, with unresolved D. V was trimmed by 8 bases and J by 7 bases, leaving 12 bases between them. The CDR3 loop spans 12 amino acids. Germline loops: CDR1 SNHLY, CDR2 FYNNEI. The CDR3 loop reads CASRRLGQPQHF. The CDR3 nucleotides read TGTGCCAGCCGTCGGTTGGGCCAGCCCCAGCATTTT.

The CDR3 region has the DNA TGTGCCAGCAGCCAGACTAGCGGGGGCTACGAGCAGTACTTC. It translates to CASSQTSGGYEQYF. The rearrangement joins TRBV3-1 (or the pseudogene TRBV3-2) to TRBJ2-7; 12 bases align to TRBD2. With V trimmed by 3 bases and J by 3 bases, 0 bases remained unmatched. Germline CDR1 and CDR2: LGHDT and YNNKEL (reference sequence). CDR3 length: 14 residues.

This clone has only a few counts. The gene calls are TRBV5-6 and TRBJ2-7; 9 bases match TRBD1. The length of the CDR3 is 16 residues. Germline values: CDR1 SGHDT, CDR2 YYEEEE. V lost 0 bases to trimming and J lost 4 bases; unmatched junction nucleotides: 8. CDR3 bases: TGTGCCAGCAGCTTGGGGACCGGGACAGGGATTTACGAGCAGTACTTC. Its translation: CASSLGTGTGIYEQYF.

This chain connects TRBV3-1 (or the pseudogene TRBV3-2) to TRBJ1-5; D gene unclear. Trimming took 5 bases from V and 2 from J, leaving 7 bases between them. Germline lookup yields CDR1 LGHDT and CDR2 YNNKEL (reference sequence). The CDR3 runs to 13 residues. CDR3 DNA: TGTGCCAGCAGCTTCGCGGGCAATCAGCCCCAGCATTTT. The encoded protein is CASSFAGNQPQHF.

This clone was seen once. The rearrangement uses TRBV18 and TRBJ1-1, with TRBD1 matching over 7 bases. With V trimmed by 5 bases and J by 5 bases, 11 bases remained unmatched. The CDR3 is 15 residues long. Germline V CDR1 and CDR2: KGHSH, LQKENI. The CDR3 DNA is TGTGCCAGCTCATTCACAGGGGTAATGGGAACTGAAGCTTTCTTT. Its protein is CASSFTGVMGTEAFF.

V is TRBV5-1 and J is TRBJ2-1; 8 bases are a match to TRBD2. V lost 5 bases to trimming and J lost 2 bases; unmatched junction nucleotides: 12. CDR1 is SGHRS, CDR2 YFSETQ, per germline. The CDR3 contains 17 residues. CDR3 region: CASSPGSREGTYNEQFF. The CDR3 nucleotides read TGCGCCAGCAGTCCCGGTTCCCGGGAGGGAACCTACAATGAGCAGTTCTTC.

The chain combines TRBV29-1 with TRBJ2-1; unclear D gene. This CDR3 region has 12 residues. Germline CDR1 is SQVTM and CDR2 is ANQGSEA. V was cut by 8 bases and J by 9 bases, with 17 bases left in between. DNA of the CDR3: TGCAGCTCGCGAGCCCCGTCGCGTGAGCAGTTCTTC. Translation: CSSRAPSREQFF.

This rearrangement joins TRBV28 to TRBJ1-3, with D perhaps matching TRBD1 (5 bases). Germline assignment: CDR1 MDHEN and CDR2 SYDVKM. CDR3 length: 13 amino acids. The germline V and J ends were trimmed by 8 bases and 2 bases, with 10 bases remaining between them. CDR3 DNA sequence: TGTGCCAGCCGGAGGGGTGCTGGAAACACCATATATTTT. Amino acids: CASRRGAGNTIYF.

The chain is built from TRBV30 and TRBJ1-1; D unresolved. The CDR3 has 12 residues. The V gene's germline CDR1 is GTSNPN and CDR2 SVGIG (reference sequence). The germline V and J ends were trimmed by 0 bases and 10 bases, with 12 bases remaining between them. The CDR3 loop is CAWSVSAVAAFF. DNA for the CDR3: TGTGCCTGGAGTGTATCTGCGGTAGCAGCTTTCTTT.

The chain has TRBV2 and TRBJ2-2; D gene ambiguous. Trimming removed 4 bases from V and 1 base from J, with 7 bases in between. CDR1 SNHLY and CDR2 FYNNEI come from the germline V gene. The CDR3 extends over 14 amino acids. The CDR3 bases are TGTGCCAGCAGTGTGAACAAGAACACCGGGGAGCTGTTTTTT. This translates into CASSVNKNTGELFF.

The chain is built from TRBV7-8 and TRBJ2-2; no reliable D call. The CDR3 sequence is 15 residues long. Germline-derived CDR1 and CDR2 are SGHVS and FQNEAQ. The germline V and J ends were trimmed by 5 bases and 4 bases, with 14 bases remaining between them. For the CDR3, the DNA is TGTGCCAGCAGCCACGTCTCTGGAGCCACCGGGGAGCTGTTTTTT. Its translation is CASSHVSGATGELFF.

This chain connects TRBV27 to TRBJ2-2; unclear D gene. Germline-derived CDR1 and CDR2 are MNHEY and SMNVEV (reference sequence). CDR3 length: 16 amino acids. The V end lost 1 base, the J end lost 5 bases, and 14 bases lay between the germline ends. CDR3 sequence: CASSLYRPIPTGELFF. CDR3 nucleotides: TGTGCCAGCAGTTTATACAGACCTATTCCGACCGGGGAGCTGTTTTTT.

The chain links TRBV5-6 to TRBJ1-3; D is perhaps TRBD1 (5 bases). The CDR3 sequence is 14 residues long. CDR1 is SGHDT, CDR2 YYEEEE, per germline. V was pared by 0 bases and J by 8 bases, with 12 bases between. For the CDR3, the DNA is TGTGCCAGCAGCTTGGGCAGGCGGGGGGACACCATATATTTT. Residues: CASSLGRRGDTIYF.

The gene calls are TRBV6-6 and TRBJ2-1; 11 bases match TRBD2. Germline V gene data show CDR1 as MNHNY and CDR2 as SVGAGI (reference sequence). This CDR3 contains 13 residues. J was trimmed by 11 bases and V by 7 bases; bases with no gene match: 7. This CDR3 is CASTGSGRAKQFF. CDR3 in DNA: TGTGCCAGCACCGGTAGCGGGAGGGCCAAGCAGTTCTTC.

The V call is TRBV2, the J call TRBJ2-5; 7 bases fit TRBD2. This CDR3 has 15 residues. The V and J ends lost 4 bases and 0 bases, in that order; junction bases with no gene match: 5. From germline, CDR1 is SNHLY and CDR2 FYNNEI. CDR3 loop: CASSGLANYQETQYF. The CDR3 nucleotides read TGTGCCAGCAGTGGACTAGCAAATTACCAAGAGACCCAGTACTTC.

This chain links TRBV5-1 with TRBJ1-1, with D tentatively TRBD1 (5 bases). Germline CDR1 and CDR2: SGHRS and YFSETQ. Trimming took off 4 bases at V and 6 bases at J, with 22 bases between the two ends. This CDR3 has 16 amino acids. CDR3: CASSQDDPWGNAEAFF. The CDR3 nucleotides are TGCGCCAGCAGCCAGGACGACCCGTGGGGCAACGCTGAAGCTTTCTTT. Drawing the rest from reference TRBV5-1 and TRBJ1-1, the complete variable domain is KAGVTQTPRYLIKTRGQQVTLSCSPISGHRSVSWYQQTPGQGLQFLFEYFSETQRNKGNFPGRFSGRQFSNSRSEMNVSTLELGDSALYLCASSQDDPWGNAEAFFGQGTRLTVV.